This T cell receptor (beta chain) was sequenced during a study of cytomegalovirus exposure and HLA in healthy donors. General study results and limits: Investigators reported fewer than 200 TCR beta chains as tied to cytomegalovirus. About 87% or about 30% of the time was how often most TCR beta V segments were productive, according to an earlier analysis.

This CDR3 is built from 15 residues. V shed 0 bases and J shed 5 bases, with 14 bases lying between them. The V gene's germline CDR1 is SGDLS and CDR2 YYNGEE. Primers included in the PCR were 60 Vbeta and 13 Jbeta primers. The method was immunoSEQ multiplex PCR; TCRdb's version includes in-frame clones alone and lacks a portion of them. The sample includes about 62,000 clones, around 80% seen only once; the top ten take just under 3%. Turning to this clone: Antigen unknown.

The chain joins TRBV9 to TRBJ1-1, with D maybe TRBD1 (5 bases). Sequencing was done on a sample of PBMCs. The clonotype comes from a woman in her thirties in good health and CMV-seronegative. The CDR3 sequence: CASSVAGGGITEAFF. The CDR3 nucleotides are TGTGCCAGCAGCGTAGCTGGCGGGGGAATAACTGAAGCTTTCTTT.